The 9 T cell receptor beta chains given below trace back to one sample, sequenced in a study of radiation and T cells in renal cell carcinoma. The sample's time point: blood 2 weeks post-SBRT. The treatment denotes: 15 Gy SBRT to primary tumor, nephrectomy 4 weeks later. TCRdb's copy holds only in-frame clones and misses some; the assay was immunoSEQ multiplex PCR. The sample lists about 65,000 clones, roughly four fifths seen once, with about 7% in the top ten. The specimen comprised blood, sampled from a patient whose treatment included radiotherapy and nephrectomy. These TCRs come from a man in his 60s with renal cell carcinoma.

This chain uses TRBV18 with TRBJ2-5; TRBD2 matches at 11 bases. Germline CDR1 is KGHSH and CDR2 is LQKENI. The CDR3 is made up of 16 amino acids. V shed 2 bases and J 7 bases; nucleotides not matched to a gene: 9. CDR3 loop: CASSPGTSGSIGTQYF. CDR3 nucleotides: TGTGCCAGCTCACCAGGAACTAGCGGGAGCATTGGGACCCAGTACTTC.

The chain joins TRBV18 to TRBJ2-3; D possibly corresponds to TRBD2 (7 bases). CDR1 and CDR2 (germline): KGHSH, LQKENI. This CDR3 contains 16 residues. V lost 3 bases and J 0 bases, leaving 13 bases between the germline ends. The CDR3 nucleotides read TGTGCCAGCTCACCTGCGGGGGCCTTTAGCACAGATACGCAGTATTTT. This codes for CASSPAGAFSTDTQYF.

This clone was counted once. V usage is TRBV6-1 and J usage is TRBJ1-1, with D uncertain. Deletions cut 4 bases from V and 1 base from J, with 10 bases between. CDR1 is MNHNS and CDR2 is SASEGT in the germline V gene. The CDR3 totals 14 residues. This chain's CDR3 is CASSGEIQNTEAFF. CDR3 DNA: TGTGCCAGCAGTGGAGAGATACAGAACACTGAAGCTTTCTTT.

The rearrangement uses TRBV7-9 and TRBJ2-3; D is possibly TRBD2 (5 bases). This CDR3 has 14 amino acids. The V gene lost 5 bases and the J gene lost 0 bases, with 9 bases spanning the gap. The germline gives CDR1 SEHNR, CDR2 FQNEAQ (reference sequence). DNA of the CDR3: TGTGCCAGCAGCCGGGGATCTAGCACAGATACGCAGTATTTT. This translates into CASSRGSSTDTQYF.

This sequence joins TRBV27 and TRBJ2-3; D is perhaps TRBD2 (6 bases). Trimming took off 6 bases at V and 2 bases at J, with 21 bases between the two ends. The CDR3 extends over 17 amino acids. The germline CDR1 and CDR2 sequences are MNHEY and SMNVEV (reference sequence). The CDR3 reads CASSPVIAGLDTDTQYF. The CDR3 DNA reads TGTGCCAGCAGCCCTGTCATTGCGGGGCTCGACACAGATACGCAGTATTTT.

The chain combines TRBV11-2 with TRBJ2-1; possible D gene TRBD1, 5 bases. Trimming shortened V by 5 bases and J by 5 bases, and 16 bases separated the two germline ends. Germline V gene sequence: CDR1 SGHAT, CDR2 FQNNGV. The CDR3 spans 15 residues. Here the CDR3 DNA reads TGTGCCAGCAGCCCCCGCCGAGGCAGGGACAATGAGCAGTTCTTC. As protein: CASSPRRGRDNEQFF.

The chain employs TRBV30 and TRBJ1-2, with TRBD1 matching over 7 bases. The V gene end was trimmed by 6 bases and the J gene end by 2 bases; junction bases not matched to a gene: 6. The CDR3 runs 13 residues. Germline loops: CDR1 GTSNPN, CDR2 SVGIG (reference sequence). Here the CDR3 reads CACQGGGNYGYTF. CDR3 DNA sequence: TGTGCCTGCCAGGGAGGGGGCAACTATGGCTACACCTTC.

The chain has TRBV5-1 and TRBJ2-3, with 11 bases that match TRBD2. The CDR3 totals 15 residues. V lost 5 bases, J lost 2 bases, and 4 bases stayed unmatched. The germline CDR1 and CDR2 sequences are SGHRS and YFSETQ. CDR3 amino acids: CASRNSGGVTDTQYF. In DNA, the CDR3 is TGCGCCAGCAGAAATAGCGGGGGGGTCACAGATACGCAGTATTTT.

V and J are TRBV11-2 and TRBJ1-4, with TRBD1 matching 9 bases. Germline V gene data show CDR1 as SGHAT and CDR2 as FQNNGV. V was pared by 2 bases and J by 7 bases, with 8 bases of the junction left unmatched. The CDR3 has 16 residues. This CDR3 reads CASSLSLGQGSEKLFF. The CDR3 DNA reads as TGTGCCAGCAGCTTAAGTCTGGGACAGGGTAGTGAAAAACTGTTTTTT.